The clone carrying this TCR beta chain was seen once. TCRdb's copy holds only in-frame clones and misses some; the assay was immunoSEQ multiplex PCR. The sample consists of hundreds of thousands of clones, roughly 85% of them appearing once. The source of the sample is a study of blood T cell repertoires in COVID-19. Overall study: The United States, Italy and Spain were the sources of the acute and convalescent COVID-19 samples. Sources were T cells, B-cell-depleted T cells, or PBMCs; the material itself was cDNA or gDNA.

Trimming removed 5 bases at V and 8 bases at J, with 6 bases between. The CDR3 contains 10 residues. Germline-derived CDR1 and CDR2 are SNHLY and FYNNEI. The clonotype was recovered from a man aged 50 to 59 with active or convalescent COVID-19. The chain couples TRBV2 to TRBJ1-2, with no clear D. Source material: peripheral blood. CDR3 bases: TGTGCCAGCAGTTACGGGGGCTACACCTTC. Translating gives CASSYGGYTF.